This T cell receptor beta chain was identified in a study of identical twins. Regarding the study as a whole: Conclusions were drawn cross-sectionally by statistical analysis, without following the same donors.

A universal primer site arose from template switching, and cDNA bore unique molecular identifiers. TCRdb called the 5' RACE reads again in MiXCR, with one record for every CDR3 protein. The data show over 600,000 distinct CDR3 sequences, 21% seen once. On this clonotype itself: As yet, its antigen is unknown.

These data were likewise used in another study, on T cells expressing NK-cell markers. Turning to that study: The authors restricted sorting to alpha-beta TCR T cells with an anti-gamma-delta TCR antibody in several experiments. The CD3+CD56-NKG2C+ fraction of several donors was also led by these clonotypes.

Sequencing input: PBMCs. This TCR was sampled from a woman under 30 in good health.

CDR3 in amino acids: CSASDERNTEAFF. The CDR3 DNA follows: TGCAGTGCTAGCGATGAACGGAACACTGAAGCTTTCTTT. The chain combines TRBV20-1 with TRBJ1-1, with unresolved D. The V and J ends lost 3 bases and 1 base respectively, with 9 bases between them. This CDR3 spans 13 amino acids. Germline lookup yields CDR1 DFQATT and CDR2 SNEGSKA (reference sequence).